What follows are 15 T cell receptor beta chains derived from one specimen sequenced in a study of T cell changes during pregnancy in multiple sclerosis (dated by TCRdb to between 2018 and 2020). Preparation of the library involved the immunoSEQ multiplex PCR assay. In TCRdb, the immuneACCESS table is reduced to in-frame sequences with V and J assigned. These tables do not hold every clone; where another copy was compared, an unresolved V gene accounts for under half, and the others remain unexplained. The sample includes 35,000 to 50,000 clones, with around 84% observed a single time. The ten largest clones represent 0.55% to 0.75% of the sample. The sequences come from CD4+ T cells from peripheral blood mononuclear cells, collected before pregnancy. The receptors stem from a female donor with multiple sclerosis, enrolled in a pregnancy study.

The CDR3 bases are TGTGCCAGCAGCATTAGACAGGGAGGTGACACTGAAGCTTTCTTT. Protein sequence: CASSIRQGGDTEAFF. V is TRBV7-3 and J is TRBJ1-1; 7 bases are shared with TRBD1. The CDR3 sequence is 15 residues long. Germline lookup yields CDR1 SGHTA and CDR2 FQGTGA. J lost 3 bases, V lost 5 bases, and 9 bases had no gene match.

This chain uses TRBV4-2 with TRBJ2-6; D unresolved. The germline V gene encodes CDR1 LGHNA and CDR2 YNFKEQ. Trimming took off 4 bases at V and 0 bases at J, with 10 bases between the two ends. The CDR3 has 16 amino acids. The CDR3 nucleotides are TGTGCCAGCAGCCGAGTAGAGTACTCTGGGGCCAACGTCCTGACTTTC. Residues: CASSRVEYSGANVLTF.

The CDR3 here is CASSFSGGGYNEQFF. The DNA for the CDR3 is TGTGCCAGCAGCTTTAGCGGGGGAGGCTACAATGAGCAGTTCTTC. The chain uses TRBV6-4 and TRBJ2-1, with 9 bases lining up with TRBD2. Germline CDR1 MRHNA, CDR2 SNTAGT. The junction had 6 bases not matched to a gene; V was cut back by 6 bases and J by 3 bases. The CDR3 has 15 amino acids.

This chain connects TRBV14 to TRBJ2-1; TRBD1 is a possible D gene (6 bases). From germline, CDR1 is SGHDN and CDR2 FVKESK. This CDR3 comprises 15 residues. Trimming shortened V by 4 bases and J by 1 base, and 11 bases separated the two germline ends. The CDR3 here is CASSPTGWSYNEQFF. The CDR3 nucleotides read TGTGCCAGCAGCCCAACAGGGTGGTCCTACAATGAGCAGTTCTTC.

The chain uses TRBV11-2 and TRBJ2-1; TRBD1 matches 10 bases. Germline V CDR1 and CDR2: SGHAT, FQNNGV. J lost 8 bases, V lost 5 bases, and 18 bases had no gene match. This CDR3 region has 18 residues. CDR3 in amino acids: CASSPVNRDRGVRYEQFF. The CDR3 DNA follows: TGTGCCAGCAGCCCTGTTAACCGGGACAGGGGAGTCCGGTATGAGCAGTTCTTC.

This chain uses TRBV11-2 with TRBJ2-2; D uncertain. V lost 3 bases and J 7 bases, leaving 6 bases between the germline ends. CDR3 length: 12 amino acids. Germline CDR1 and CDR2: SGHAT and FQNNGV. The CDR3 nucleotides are TGTGCCAGCAGCTTGGAGTACGGGGAGCTGTTTTTT. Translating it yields CASSLEYGELFF.

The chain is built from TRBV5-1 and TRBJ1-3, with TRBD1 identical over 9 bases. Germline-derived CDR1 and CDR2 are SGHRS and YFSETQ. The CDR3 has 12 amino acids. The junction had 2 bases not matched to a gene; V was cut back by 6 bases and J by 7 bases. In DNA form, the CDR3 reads TGCGCCAGCATCGGGACAGGGAACACCATATATTTT. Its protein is CASIGTGNTIYF.

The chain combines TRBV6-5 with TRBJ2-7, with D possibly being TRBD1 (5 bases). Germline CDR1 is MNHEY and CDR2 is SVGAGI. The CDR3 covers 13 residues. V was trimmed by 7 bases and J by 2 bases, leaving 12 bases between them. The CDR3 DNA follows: TGTGCCAGCAAAGGGGTTGACACCTACGAGCAGTACTTC. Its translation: CASKGVDTYEQYF.

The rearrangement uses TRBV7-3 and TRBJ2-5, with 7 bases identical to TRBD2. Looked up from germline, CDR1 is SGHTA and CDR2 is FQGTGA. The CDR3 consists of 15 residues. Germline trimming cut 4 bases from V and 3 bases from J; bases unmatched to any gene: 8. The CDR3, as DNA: TGTGCCAGCAGCTCGGGGGGTGGAGGGAAAGAGACCCAGTACTTC. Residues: CASSSGGGGKETQYF. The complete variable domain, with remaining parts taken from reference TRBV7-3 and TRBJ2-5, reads GAGVSQTPSNKVTEKGKYVELRCDPISGHTALYWYRQSLGQGPEFLIYFQGTGAADDSGLPNDRFFAVRPEGSVSTLKIQRTERGDSAVYLCASSSGGGGKETQYFGPGTRLLVL.

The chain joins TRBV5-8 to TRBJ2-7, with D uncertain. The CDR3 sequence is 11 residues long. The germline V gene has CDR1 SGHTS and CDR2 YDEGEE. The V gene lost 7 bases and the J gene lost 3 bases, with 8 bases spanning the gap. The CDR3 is CASVRSYEQYF. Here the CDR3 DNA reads TGTGCCAGCGTGCGAAGCTACGAGCAGTACTTC. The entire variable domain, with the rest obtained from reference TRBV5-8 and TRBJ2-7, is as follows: EAGVTQSPTHLIKTRGQQATLRCSPISGHTSVYWYQQALGLGLQFLLWYDEGEERNRGNFPPRFSGRQFPNYSSELNVNALELEDSALYLCASVRSYEQYFGPGTRLTVT.

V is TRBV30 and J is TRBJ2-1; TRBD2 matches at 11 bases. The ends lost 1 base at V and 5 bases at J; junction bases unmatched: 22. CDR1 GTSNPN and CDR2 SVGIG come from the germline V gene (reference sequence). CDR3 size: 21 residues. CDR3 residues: CAWSAVAGLAVRGRLDNEQFF. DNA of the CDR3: TGTGCCTGGAGTGCCGTAGCGGGACTAGCGGTTCGAGGGAGGCTGGACAATGAGCAGTTCTTC.

The CDR3 DNA follows: TGTGCCAGCAGCCAAGAATCCGGGTACACTGAAGCTTTCTTT. Residues: CASSQESGYTEAFF. The chain combines TRBV14 with TRBJ1-1; unclear D gene. V lost 0 bases to trimming and J lost 3 bases, with 8 bases between them. The CDR3 spans 14 residues. Germline V CDR1 and CDR2: SGHDN, FVKESK.

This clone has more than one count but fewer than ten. CDR3 sequence reads: CASRWDRNSYNEQFF. The CDR3 bases are TGTGCCAGCAGATGGGACAGAAACTCCTACAATGAGCAGTTCTTC. The V gene is TRBV6-1, the J gene TRBJ2-1, with 7 positions matching TRBD1. The CDR3 spans 15 residues. V shed 6 bases and J 0 bases; nucleotides not matched to a gene: 5. Germline values: CDR1 MNHNS, CDR2 SASEGT.

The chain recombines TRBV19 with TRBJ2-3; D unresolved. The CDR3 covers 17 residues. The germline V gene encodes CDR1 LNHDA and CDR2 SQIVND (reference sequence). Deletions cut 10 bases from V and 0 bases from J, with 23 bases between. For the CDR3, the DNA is TGTGCCACCCAACCCCAGGCTCTGTCGGCCAGCACAGATACGCAGTATTTT. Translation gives CATQPQALSASTDTQYF.

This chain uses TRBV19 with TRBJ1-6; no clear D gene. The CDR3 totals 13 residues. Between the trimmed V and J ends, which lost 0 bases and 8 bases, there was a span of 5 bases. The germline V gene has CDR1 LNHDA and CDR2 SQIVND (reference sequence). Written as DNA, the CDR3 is TGTGCCAGTAGTATAGAGGCGGATTCACCCCTCCACTTT. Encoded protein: CASSIEADSPLHF.